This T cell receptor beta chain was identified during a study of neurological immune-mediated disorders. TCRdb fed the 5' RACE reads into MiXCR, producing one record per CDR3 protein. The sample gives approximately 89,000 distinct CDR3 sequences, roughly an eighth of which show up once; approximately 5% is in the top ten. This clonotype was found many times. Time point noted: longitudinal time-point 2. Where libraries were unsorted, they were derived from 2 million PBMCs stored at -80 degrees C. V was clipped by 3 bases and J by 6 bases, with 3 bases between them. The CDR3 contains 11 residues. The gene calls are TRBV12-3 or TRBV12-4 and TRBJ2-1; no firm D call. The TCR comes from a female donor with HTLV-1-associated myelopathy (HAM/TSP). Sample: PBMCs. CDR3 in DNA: TGTGCCAGCAGTTTCGTCAATGAGCAGTTCTTC. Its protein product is CASSFVNEQFF.